A single sample gave rise to the 14 T cell receptor beta chains below, sequenced in a study of T cell responses to AZD1222 COVID-19 vaccine. Assay: immunoSEQ multiplex PCR; the TCRdb copy retains only in-frame clones and omits some. The sample lists around 130,000 clones; 88% were seen once. The sample was peripheral blood, taken on day 0 of MenACWY control vaccination. All receptors come from an adult in good health.

CDR3 DNA sequence: TGTGCCAGCAGTTTCATCGAGGTGAGGCGATTCTTC. Encoded protein: CASSFIEVRRFF. The gene calls are TRBV12-3 or TRBV12-4 and TRBJ2-1; D uncertain. V lost 3 bases to trimming and J lost 16 bases, with 16 bases between them. CDR3 size: 12 residues.

The genes are TRBV15 and TRBJ1-4; tentative D call: TRBD1 (5 bases). The V end lost 1 base, the J end lost 7 bases, and 10 bases lay between the germline ends. This CDR3 is built from 14 residues. The germline CDR1 and CDR2 sequences are LNHNV and YYDKDF (reference sequence). The CDR3 region has the DNA TGTGCCACCAGCAGAGGAGGGGCGGGTGAAAAACTGTTTTTT. Translating it yields CATSRGGAGEKLFF.

The chain links TRBV28 to TRBJ2-7, with 10 bases fitting TRBD2. V was clipped by 6 bases and J by 3 bases; unmatched bases: 8. The CDR3 is made up of 15 amino acids. Germline loops: CDR1 MDHEN, CDR2 SYDVKM. The CDR3 region has the DNA TGTGCCAGCAGCAAAGGACTAGCGGAAGGCTACGAGCAGTACTTC. Its protein product is CASSKGLAEGYEQYF.

This clone was detected once. The V and J genes are TRBV6-5 and TRBJ2-6; the match to TRBD2 covers 7 bases. The germline V gene encodes CDR1 MNHEY and CDR2 SVGAGI. After removal of 8 bases from V and 0 bases from J, the junction contained 4 bases not matched to a gene. The CDR3 has 15 amino acids. The CDR3 bases are TGTGCCAGCCGTCGGGGGGACTCTGGGGCCAACGTCCTGACTTTC. Its protein is CASRRGDSGANVLTF.

The chain links TRBV7-8 to TRBJ2-7; perhaps TRBD1 as D (5 bases). V dropped 7 bases and J dropped 3 bases, with 25 bases sitting between them. The CDR3 contains 17 residues. CDR1 is SGHVS and CDR2 is FQNEAQ in the germline V gene. The chain's CDR3 is CASIPGSPQAHFYEQYF. The CDR3 bases are TGTGCCAGCATCCCAGGGTCCCCCCAGGCCCATTTCTACGAGCAGTACTTC.

The chain couples TRBV6-5 to TRBJ1-1; D is ambiguous. V lost 8 bases, J lost 1 base, and 8 bases lay in between. The germline CDR1 and CDR2 sequences are MNHEY and SVGAGI. The CDR3 runs to 12 residues. The DNA of the CDR3 is TGTGCCAGCGGGCGGGGGAACACTGAAGCTTTCTTT. Translation gives CASGRGNTEAFF.

The chain combines TRBV28 with TRBJ2-7; 7 bases agree with TRBD1. V dropped 7 bases and J dropped 7; count of bases not matched to a gene: 13. In germline, CDR1 is MDHEN, CDR2 SYDVKM. The CDR3 sequence is 14 residues long. The CDR3 DNA reads as TGTGCCAGCATAGGGACAGCCGAGTCCGGGGAGCAGTACTTC. This codes for CASIGTAESGEQYF.

The gene calls are TRBV5-4 and TRBJ2-1; no definite D call. The CDR3 consists of 15 residues. V was cut by 0 bases and J by 2 bases, with 9 bases left in between. CDR1 and CDR2 from the germline V gene are SGHNT and YYREEE (reference sequence). Here the CDR3 DNA reads TGTGCCAGCAGCTTGGTGCCAGTTACCTACAATGAGCAGTTCTTC. Translation: CASSLVPVTYNEQFF.

This sequence joins TRBV12-3 or TRBV12-4 and TRBJ1-2, with TRBD1 matching 7 bases. CDR3 length: 13 amino acids. V lost 1 base to trimming and J lost 11 bases; unmatched junction nucleotides: 7. CDR3 residues: CASSLGQGLGYTF. CDR3 DNA sequence: TGTGCCAGCAGTTTAGGACAGGGCTTAGGTTACACCTTC.

This clone was observed at least ten times. J is TRBJ1-2 and V is TRBV27; no definite D call. Per the germline V gene, CDR1 is MNHEY and CDR2 is SMNVEV (reference sequence). CDR3 length: 15 amino acids. With 2 bases removed from V and 0 bases from J, the gap between germline ends came to 10 bases. This CDR3 reads CASSLDPGANYGYTF. Written as DNA, the CDR3 is TGTGCCAGCAGTTTAGACCCTGGGGCTAACTATGGCTACACCTTC.

The V gene is TRBV14, the J gene TRBJ2-7; D unclear. Germline CDR1 and CDR2: SGHDN and FVKESK. V was pared by 1 base and J by 6 bases, with 10 bases between. CDR3 length: 13 residues. The CDR3 DNA is TGTGCCAGCAGCCAAGGTCTGCCCTCCGAGCAGTACTTC. Protein: CASSQGLPSEQYF.

The J gene is TRBJ2-3, the V gene TRBV28; 8 nucleotides match TRBD2. Germline trimming cut 7 bases from V and 2 bases from J; bases unmatched to any gene: 5. This CDR3 has 14 amino acids. The V gene's germline CDR1 is MDHEN and CDR2 SYDVKM. CDR3: CASKLAEITDTQYF. The CDR3 coding sequence is TGTGCCAGCAAACTAGCGGAAATCACAGATACGCAGTATTTT.

The chain is built from TRBV12-3 or TRBV12-4 and TRBJ1-2, with D unresolved. V shed 7 bases and J shed 7 bases, with 16 bases lying between them. The CDR3 is 13 residues long. The DNA for the CDR3 is TGTGCCAGCACCCCGCCGGAGGTATCTGGCTACACCTTC. Translating it yields CASTPPEVSGYTF.

The CDR3 DNA sequence: TGTGCCAGCAGCTTCCGGGGGCACGGTGGAAACACCATATATTTT. This gives the protein CASSFRGHGGNTIYF. This chain links TRBV7-9 with TRBJ1-3; maybe TRBD1 (6 bases). The CDR3 covers 15 residues. Germline V gene sequence: CDR1 SEHNR, CDR2 FQNEAQ (reference sequence). Between the trimmed V and J ends, which lost 3 bases and 3 bases, there was a span of 12 bases.